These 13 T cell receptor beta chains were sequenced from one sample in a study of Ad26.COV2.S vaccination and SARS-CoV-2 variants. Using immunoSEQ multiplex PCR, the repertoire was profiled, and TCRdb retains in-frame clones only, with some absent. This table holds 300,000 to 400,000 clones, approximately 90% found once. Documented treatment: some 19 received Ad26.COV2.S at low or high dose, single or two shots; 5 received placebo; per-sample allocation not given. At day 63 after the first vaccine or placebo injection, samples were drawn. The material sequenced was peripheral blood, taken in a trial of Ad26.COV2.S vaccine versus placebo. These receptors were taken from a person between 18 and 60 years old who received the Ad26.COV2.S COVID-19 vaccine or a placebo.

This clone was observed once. This chain's CDR3 is CASSSHRIPQTGNTIYF. The CDR3 bases are TGTGCCAGCAGCTCCCACAGGATCCCCCAAACTGGAAACACCATATATTTT. The V call is TRBV7-8, the J call TRBJ1-3; D might be TRBD1 (5 bases). The V gene lost 4 bases and the J gene lost 2 bases, with 18 bases spanning the gap. CDR3 length: 17 amino acids. The germline V gene has CDR1 SGHVS and CDR2 FQNEAQ.

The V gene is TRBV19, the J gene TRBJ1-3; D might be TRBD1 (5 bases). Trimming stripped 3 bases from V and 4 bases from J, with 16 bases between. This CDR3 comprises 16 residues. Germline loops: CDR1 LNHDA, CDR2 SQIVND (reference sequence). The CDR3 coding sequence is TGTGCCAGTAGTATGTTTACAGGCGCGTCCGGAAACACCATATATTTT. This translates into CASSMFTGASGNTIYF.

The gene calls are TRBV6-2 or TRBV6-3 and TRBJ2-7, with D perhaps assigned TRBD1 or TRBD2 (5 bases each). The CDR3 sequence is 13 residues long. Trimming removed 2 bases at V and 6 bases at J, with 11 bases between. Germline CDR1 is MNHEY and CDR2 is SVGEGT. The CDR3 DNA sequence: TGTGCCAGCAGTTACGCAGTGGGGGTCGAGCAGTACTTC. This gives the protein CASSYAVGVEQYF.

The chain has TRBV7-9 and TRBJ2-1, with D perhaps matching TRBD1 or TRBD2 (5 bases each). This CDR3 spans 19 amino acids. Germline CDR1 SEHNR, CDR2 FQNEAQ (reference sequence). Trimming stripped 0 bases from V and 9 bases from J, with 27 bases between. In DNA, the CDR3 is TGTGCCAGCAGCTTAGCATTTTGGATGCAGGCAAGGGGAGCCGGTGAGCAGTTCTTC. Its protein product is CASSLAFWMQARGAGEQFF.

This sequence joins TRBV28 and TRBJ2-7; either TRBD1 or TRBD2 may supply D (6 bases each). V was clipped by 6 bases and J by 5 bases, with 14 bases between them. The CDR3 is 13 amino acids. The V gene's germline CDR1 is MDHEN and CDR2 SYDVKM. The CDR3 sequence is CASRPRGVNEQYF. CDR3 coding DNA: TGTGCCAGCAGACCTAGGGGGGTGAACGAGCAGTACTTC.

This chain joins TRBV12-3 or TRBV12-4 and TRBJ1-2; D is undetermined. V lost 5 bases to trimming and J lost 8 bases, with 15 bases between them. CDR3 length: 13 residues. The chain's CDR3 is CASSLSHYGGYTF. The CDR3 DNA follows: TGTGCCAGCAGTCTTTCACATTATGGGGGCTACACCTTC.

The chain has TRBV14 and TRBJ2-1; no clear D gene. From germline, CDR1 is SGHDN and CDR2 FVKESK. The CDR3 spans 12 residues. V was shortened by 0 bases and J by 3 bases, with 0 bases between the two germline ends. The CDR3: CASSQDYNEQFF. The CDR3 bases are TGTGCCAGCAGCCAAGACTACAATGAGCAGTTCTTC.

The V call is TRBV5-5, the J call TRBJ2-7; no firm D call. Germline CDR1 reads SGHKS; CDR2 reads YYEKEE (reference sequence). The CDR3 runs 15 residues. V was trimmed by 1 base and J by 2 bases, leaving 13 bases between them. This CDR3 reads CASSLTFIRAYEQYF. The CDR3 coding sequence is TGTGCCAGCAGCTTGACCTTCATAAGGGCCTACGAGCAGTACTTC.

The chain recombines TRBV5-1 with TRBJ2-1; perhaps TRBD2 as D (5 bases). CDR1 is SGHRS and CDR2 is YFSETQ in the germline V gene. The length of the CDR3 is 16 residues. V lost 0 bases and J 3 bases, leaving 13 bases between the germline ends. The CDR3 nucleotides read TGCGCCAGCAGCTTGGCCCTAACCGACTACTACAATGAGCAGTTCTTC. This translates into CASSLALTDYYNEQFF.

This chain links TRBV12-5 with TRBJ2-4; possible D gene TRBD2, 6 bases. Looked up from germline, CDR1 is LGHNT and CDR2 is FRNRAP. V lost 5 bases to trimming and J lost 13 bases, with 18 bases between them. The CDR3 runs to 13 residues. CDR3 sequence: CASGRSGGPVQYF. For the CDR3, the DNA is TGTGCTAGTGGTCGCTCCGGGGGACCGGTCCAGTACTTC. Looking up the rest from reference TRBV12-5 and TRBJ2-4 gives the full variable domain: DARVTQTPRHKVTEMGQEVTMRCQPILGHNTVFWYRQTMMQGLELLAYFRNRAPLDDSGMPKDRFSAEMPDATLATLKIQPSEPRDSAVYFCASGRSGGPVQYFGAGTRLSVL.

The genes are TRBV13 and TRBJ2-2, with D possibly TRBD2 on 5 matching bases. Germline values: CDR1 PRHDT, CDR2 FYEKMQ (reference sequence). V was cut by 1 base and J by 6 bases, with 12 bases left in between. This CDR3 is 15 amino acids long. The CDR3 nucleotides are TGTGCCAGCAGCTTAGCAGGATCGGGGTCCGGGGAGCTGTTTTTT. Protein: CASSLAGSGSGELFF.

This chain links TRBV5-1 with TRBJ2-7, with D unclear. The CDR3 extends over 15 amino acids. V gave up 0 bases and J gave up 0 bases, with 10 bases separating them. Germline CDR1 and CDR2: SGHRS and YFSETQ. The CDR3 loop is CASSLGGRSSYEQYF. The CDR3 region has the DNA TGCGCCAGCAGCTTGGGCGGACGAAGCTCCTACGAGCAGTACTTC.

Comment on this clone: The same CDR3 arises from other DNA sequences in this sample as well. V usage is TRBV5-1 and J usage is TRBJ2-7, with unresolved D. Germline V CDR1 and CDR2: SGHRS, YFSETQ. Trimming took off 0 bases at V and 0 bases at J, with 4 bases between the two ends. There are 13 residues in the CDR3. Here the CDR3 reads CASSLASSYEQYF. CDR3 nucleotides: TGCGCCAGCAGCTTGGCCAGCTCCTACGAGCAGTACTTC.